The clone carrying this T cell receptor beta chain was detected ten times or more. No antigen is known for it. The method was immunoSEQ multiplex PCR; TCRdb's version includes in-frame clones alone and lacks a portion of them. The table lists approximately 100,000 clones, 68% of them singletons. The data stem from a study of shared clonotypes between healthy human individuals. Study-wide findings and caveats: Clonotypes which were not shared had lower generation probabilities than clonotypes that all four donors shared. Memory subsets generally showed smaller estimated richness than naive subsets did. Sampling was confined to blood; repertoires within tissues likely differ.

Both CD45RO+ cells and CCR7-negative CD45RA+ TemRA cells were combined to make up CD8 memory. This receptor was taken from a woman aged 25-40 years in good health. The sample consisted of memory CD8+ T cells sorted from blood. Subset given: CD45RO+ cells pooled with CCR7-negative TemRA cells.

CDR3 protein: CSAKEGGTEAFF. The CDR3 nucleotides are TGCAGTGCCAAAGAAGGCGGCACTGAAGCTTTCTTT. The V gene is TRBV29-1, the J gene TRBJ1-1; no clear D gene. The CDR3 is 12 residues long. Germline V CDR1 and CDR2: SQVTM, ANQGSEA.